Each of the 18 T cell receptor beta chains below was sequenced from the same sample in a study of CD4 T cells in relation to SARS-CoV-2 and coronaviruses. The unexposed donors gave CD4+ T cells in about 2011-2018, prior to COVID-19. Using immunoSEQ multiplex PCR, the repertoire was profiled, and TCRdb retains in-frame clones only, with some absent. The table includes roughly 71,000 clones, 85% to 90% detected once. The specimen was memory CD4+ T cells from PBMCs. These receptor sequences come from a human donor in good health.

This chain connects TRBV5-4 to TRBJ1-4; possibly TRBD1 for D (6 bases). Per the germline V gene, CDR1 is SGHNT and CDR2 is YYREEE (reference sequence). V gave up 1 base and J gave up 5 bases, with 9 bases separating them. The CDR3 consists of 14 residues. CDR3 in amino acids: CASSLWQGNEKLFF. In nucleotides, the CDR3 is TGTGCCAGCAGCTTGTGGCAGGGGAATGAAAAACTGTTTTTT.

The gene calls are TRBV5-1 and TRBJ2-1; D may match TRBD1 or TRBD2 (5 bases each). Germline CDR1 is SGHRS and CDR2 is YFSETQ. The CDR3 runs to 16 residues. Trimming removed 4 bases from V and 6 bases from J, with 20 bases in between. CDR3: CASSPGTPEFCNEQFF. In DNA form, the CDR3 reads TGCGCCAGCAGCCCAGGGACCCCGGAGTTTTGCAATGAGCAGTTCTTC.

The gene calls are TRBV21-1 and TRBJ2-3; no check of the table's D call, TRBD2, against the DNA was made. TRBV21-1 constitutes a pseudogene. This CDR3 comprises 16 residues. CDR3: CASSNHGNTRTDTQYF. CDR3 DNA: TGTGCCAGCAGCAATCACGGGAACACCCGCACAGATACGCAGTATTTT.

The V call is TRBV30, the J call TRBJ2-4; 9 nucleotides match TRBD1. Trimming took 5 bases from V and 9 from J; bases not matched to a gene: 11. The CDR3 is made up of 14 amino acids. The V gene's germline CDR1 is GTSNPN and CDR2 SVGIG (reference sequence). The CDR3 DNA follows: TGTGCCTGGGAACCGGGACAGGGATTCGGCATTCAGTACTTC. The encoded protein is CAWEPGQGFGIQYF.

This CDR3 is CASSPTSRRLTDTQYF. The CDR3 coding sequence is TGTGCCAGCAGCCCGACTAGCAGACGTCTCACAGATACGCAGTATTTT. V and J are TRBV5-4 and TRBJ2-3, with 7 bases that match TRBD2. CDR1 is SGHNT, CDR2 YYREEE, per germline (reference sequence). This CDR3 has 16 residues. Trimming cost V 4 bases and J 2 bases; bases outside gene matches: 10. The complete variable domain, with remaining parts taken from reference TRBV5-4 and TRBJ2-3, reads ETGVTQSPTHLIKTRGQQVTLRCSSQSGHNTVSWYQQALGQGPQFIFQYYREEENGRGNFPPRFSGLQFPNYSSELNVNALELDDSALYLCASSPTSRRLTDTQYFGPGTRLTVL.

The CDR3 nucleotides are TGTGCCAGCAGCTTAGGGAGGGCCCACGAGCAGTACTTC. Protein product: CASSLGRAHEQYF. The V and J genes are TRBV11-3 and TRBJ2-7, with D possibly being TRBD2 (6 bases). The CDR3 has 13 residues. Per the germline V gene, CDR1 is SGHNT and CDR2 is YENEEA. Trimming pared 1 base from V and 5 bases from J, leaving 9 bases between.

The chain is built from TRBV5-1 and TRBJ2-3; 9 positions match TRBD2. The CDR3 covers 17 residues. Germline V gene data show CDR1 as SGHRS and CDR2 as YFSETQ. V lost 2 bases, J lost 5 bases, and 12 bases stayed unmatched. CDR3 sequence reads: CASSFNGVAGVIDTQYF. CDR3 in DNA: TGCGCCAGCAGCTTTAATGGAGTAGCGGGAGTGATAGATACGCAGTATTTT.

This chain links TRBV6-5 with TRBJ1-4; D uncertain. The germline V and J ends were trimmed by 0 bases and 0 bases, with 5 bases remaining between them. The germline gives CDR1 MNHEY, CDR2 SVGAGI. The CDR3 is made up of 15 amino acids. This CDR3 is CASSYSPSTNEKLFF. CDR3 sequence (DNA): TGTGCCAGCAGTTACTCCCCATCAACTAATGAAAAACTGTTTTTT.

The V call is TRBV30, the J call TRBJ1-6; D is ambiguous. The germline V gene has CDR1 GTSNPN and CDR2 SVGIG (reference sequence). The CDR3 covers 13 residues. V shed 0 bases and J shed 7 bases, with 7 bases lying between them. Written as DNA, the CDR3 is TGTGCCTGGAGTGTAAGTTGGAATTCACCCCTCCACTTT. Encoded protein: CAWSVSWNSPLHF.

The chain has TRBV28 and TRBJ2-7; D is unresolved. The CDR3 extends over 12 amino acids. Germline assignment: CDR1 MDHEN and CDR2 SYDVKM. Trimming took 1 base from V and 2 from J, leaving 3 bases between them. DNA of the CDR3: TGTGCCAGCAGTTTATACGCCTACGAGCAGTACTTC. Amino acid sequence: CASSLYAYEQYF.

The count of this clone is one. The V gene is TRBV7-2, the J gene TRBJ2-7; 8 nucleotides line up with TRBD2. Germline V gene data show CDR1 as SGHTA and CDR2 as FQGNSA. The CDR3 consists of 12 residues. V shed 8 bases and J 6 bases; nucleotides not matched to a gene: 6. The CDR3 region is CASQAGGSEQYF. CDR3 DNA sequence: TGTGCCAGCCAGGCGGGGGGTAGCGAGCAGTACTTC.

V is TRBV3-1 (or the pseudogene TRBV3-2) and J is TRBJ2-3, with 9 bases matching TRBD2. This CDR3 has 17 residues. Losses at the gene ends were 0 bases for V and 2 bases for J; bases not matched to a gene: 6. Germline V gene data show CDR1 as LGHDT and CDR2 as YNNKEL (reference sequence). Here the CDR3 reads CASSQDLSGGYTDTQYF. For the CDR3, the DNA is TGTGCCAGCAGCCAAGATCTTAGCGGGGGATACACAGATACGCAGTATTTT.

V usage is TRBV18 and J usage is TRBJ1-1, with 7 nucleotides matching TRBD1. Germline CDR1 is KGHSH and CDR2 is LQKENI. The CDR3 runs to 14 residues. V gave up 2 bases and J gave up 3 bases; unmatched junction bases: 3. The CDR3 sequence: CASSPTQGHTEAFF. CDR3 bases: TGTGCCAGCTCACCAACACAGGGGCACACTGAAGCTTTCTTT.

The chain couples TRBV5-1 to TRBJ1-2, with 9 bases identical to TRBD1. The ends lost 4 bases at V and 8 bases at J; junction bases unmatched: 9. Germline values: CDR1 SGHRS, CDR2 YFSETQ. The CDR3 consists of 14 residues. The CDR3 DNA sequence: TGCGCCAGCAGCCCTACCGGGACAGGGATCGGCTACACCTTC. It codes for CASSPTGTGIGYTF.

This chain uses TRBV19 with TRBJ2-2, with 9 nucleotides matching TRBD1. Germline CDR1 reads LNHDA; CDR2 reads SQIVND (reference sequence). The CDR3 is made up of 16 amino acids. The V and J ends lost 7 bases and 2 bases, in that order; junction bases with no gene match: 8. CDR3 nucleotide sequence: TGTGCCAGTAACCCAAACAGGGGGCGAAACACCGGGGAGCTGTTTTTT. Residues: CASNPNRGRNTGELFF.

The chain is built from TRBV10-2 and TRBJ1-2; 7 positions agree with TRBD1. The CDR3 is 16 amino acids. V lost 6 bases, J lost 0 bases, and 10 bases stayed unmatched. The germline CDR1 and CDR2 sequences are WSHSY and SAAADI. The CDR3 loop reads CASSPTPTGTNYGYTF. In DNA form, the CDR3 reads TGCGCCAGCAGCCCGACCCCGACAGGGACTAACTATGGCTACACCTTC.

V usage is TRBV4-3 and J usage is TRBJ1-6; 7 bases map to TRBD1. Germline V gives CDR1 LGHNA, CDR2 YSLEER. This CDR3 is built from 17 residues. The J segment lost 6 bases and the V segment lost 0 bases, leaving 8 bases of the junction unmatched. The CDR3 DNA sequence: TGCGCCAGCAGCCAAGATCCGGCCGGGACAGTTAATTCACCCCTCCACTTT. It yields the protein CASSQDPAGTVNSPLHF.

The chain has TRBV28 and TRBJ2-7; 7 bases align to TRBD1. Germline CDR1 reads MDHEN; CDR2 reads SYDVKM. CDR3 length: 17 residues. After removal of 3 bases from V and 3 bases from J, the junction contained 14 bases not matched to a gene. The CDR3 loop reads CASSLRARGPLGYEQYF. The DNA of the CDR3 is TGTGCCAGCAGTTTGAGGGCGAGGGGGCCCTTAGGCTACGAGCAGTACTTC.